Included here is one TCR beta chain sequence, with context. Its specificity is unknown. TCR alpha and TCR beta cDNA libraries carrying sample barcodes and UMIs came from 5'RACE with constant-segment primers. TCRdb independently ran MiXCR on the 5' RACE reads; one entry per CDR3 protein. The table lists approximately 340,000 distinct CDR3 sequences, roughly 13% of them singletons. These data are taken from a study of T-cell memory formation after mild COVID-19. Study-level information: Most TCR clusters belonged to a single donor.

Broader study findings: Some clones that responded turned up in pre-infection memory, which suggests that cross-reactive memory joined in. The second-wave clones peaking on day 37 were not confirmed as SARS-CoV-2-specific.

Trimming took off 3 bases at V and 0 bases at J, with 6 bases between the two ends. The CDR3 extends over 14 amino acids. Germline assignment: CDR1 KGHDR and CDR2 SFDVKD. This sequence originates from a man between 18 and 29 years old who had mild COVID-19 (a few samples of this study predate the infection). Cell type and time point are not known. The V and J genes are TRBV24-1 and TRBJ2-3, with D uncertain. The source material was PBMCs or a T cell subset sorted from them (not recorded which). The chain's CDR3 is CATSDTASTDTQYF. As DNA, the CDR3 is TGTGCCACCAGTGATACGGCTAGCACAGATACGCAGTATTTT.